These T cell receptor beta chains were read from a single sample in a study of T cell responses to AZD1222 COVID-19 vaccine. The protocol was immunoSEQ multiplex PCR, while the TCRdb copy is restricted to in-frame clones and leaves out a portion. Counted here are some 190,000 clones, roughly 92% occurring once; the ten biggest clones make up 1.7%. Specimen: peripheral blood, collected 28 days after the second AZD1222 dose. The receptor set was obtained from an adult who received the AZD1222 COVID-19 vaccine. Each CDR3 is given with its conserved first and last residue. Each record gives: J gene, V gene, CDR3 protein.

j_gene: TRBJ2-7
v_gene: TRBV29-1
CDR3aa: CSVGPGPSYEQYF

j_gene: TRBJ1-2
v_gene: TRBV27
CDR3aa: CASSLSPDQGNNYGYTF

j_gene: TRBJ1-2
v_gene: TRBV25-1
CDR3aa: CASRDRDRVGYTF

j_gene: TRBJ1-2
v_gene: TRBV7-9
CDR3aa: CASSLDYNYGYTF

j_gene: TRBJ2-3
v_gene: TRBV10-1
CDR3aa: CASSESIVGYPDTQYF

j_gene: TRBJ1-4
v_gene: TRBV27
CDR3aa: CASSKTQGNANEKLFF

j_gene: TRBJ1-5
v_gene: TRBV3-1/TRBV3-2
CDR3aa: CASSQSRNQPQHF

j_gene: TRBJ1-1
v_gene: TRBV7-2
CDR3aa: CASSLAPLMNTEAFF

j_gene: TRBJ1-2
v_gene: TRBV7-9
CDR3aa: CASSPPEGRLPMNTF

j_gene: TRBJ1-4
v_gene: TRBV5-8
CDR3aa: CASSPLLPNEKLFF

j_gene: TRBJ2-2
v_gene: TRBV6-2/TRBV6-3
CDR3aa: CASSYQTGRTGELFF

j_gene: TRBJ2-7
v_gene: TRBV6-1
CDR3aa: CASSETGYEQYF

j_gene: TRBJ1-4
v_gene: TRBV7-2
CDR3aa: CASSPEPGTAFEKLFF

j_gene: TRBJ2-5
v_gene: TRBV4-2
CDR3aa: CASSQGVGLWETQYF

j_gene: TRBJ1-6
v_gene: TRBV5-6
CDR3aa: CASSLQGGATNSPLHF

j_gene: TRBJ2-2
v_gene: TRBV5-6
CDR3aa: CASSFGGTNTGELFF

j_gene: TRBJ1-2
v_gene: TRBV7-2
CDR3aa: CASSFDRGLGYTF

j_gene: TRBJ2-7
v_gene: TRBV28
CDR3aa: CASSFTAIEQYF

j_gene: TRBJ2-3
v_gene: TRBV20-1
CDR3aa: CSASSPLDRSDTQYF

j_gene: TRBJ2-2
v_gene: TRBV4-1
CDR3aa: CASSHPSSFGELFF

j_gene: TRBJ1-5
v_gene: TRBV27
CDR3aa: CASATGDQPQHF

j_gene: TRBJ2-7
v_gene: TRBV30
CDR3aa: CAWSVQVSRLSSYEQYF

j_gene: TRBJ1-1
v_gene: TRBV19
CDR3aa: CASSTPHRDRNTEAFF

j_gene: TRBJ2-5
v_gene: TRBV29-1
CDR3aa: CSVELSGVIQETQYF

j_gene: TRBJ2-7
v_gene: TRBV2
CDR3aa: CASSVSSVGEQYF

j_gene: TRBJ1-1
v_gene: TRBV28
CDR3aa: CASRRRVMNTEAFF

j_gene: TRBJ1-1
v_gene: TRBV5-4
CDR3aa: CASSRGGSNTEAFF

j_gene: TRBJ1-4
v_gene: TRBV14
CDR3aa: CASSQVSGVNEKLFF

j_gene: TRBJ2-1
v_gene: TRBV5-1
CDR3aa: CASSPGLAGANEQFF

j_gene: TRBJ1-1
v_gene: TRBV7-9
CDR3aa: CASSSDGTANTEAFF

j_gene: TRBJ1-6
v_gene: TRBV19
CDR3aa: CASSMWQGHRSPLHF

j_gene: TRBJ1-2
v_gene: TRBV18
CDR3aa: CASSQGSNYGYTF

j_gene: TRBJ1-5
v_gene: TRBV19
CDR3aa: CASSIKWGAGSNQPQHF

j_gene: TRBJ1-2
v_gene: TRBV24-1
CDR3aa: CATSAAGGGGYTF

j_gene: TRBJ2-2
v_gene: TRBV11-2
CDR3aa: CATTDTGELFF

j_gene: TRBJ2-7
v_gene: TRBV11-2
CDR3aa: CASSSGGVQYF

j_gene: TRBJ2-3
v_gene: TRBV10-1
CDR3aa: CASSMDPSTDTQYF

j_gene: TRBJ2-1
v_gene: TRBV5-1
CDR3aa: CASSSWTSLGNEQFF

j_gene: TRBJ2-5
v_gene: TRBV5-6
CDR3aa: CASSYGQGRETQYF

j_gene: TRBJ1-1
v_gene: TRBV4-3
CDR3aa: CASSQDSYGQGASTEAFF

j_gene: TRBJ1-2
v_gene: TRBV27
CDR3aa: CASSFSPMGDNYGYTF

j_gene: TRBJ1-1
v_gene: TRBV10-2
CDR3aa: CASSEQGGTEAFF

j_gene: TRBJ1-6
v_gene: TRBV7-9
CDR3aa: CASSPGTARPLHF

j_gene: TRBJ2-5
v_gene: TRBV5-1
CDR3aa: CASRRRSIQETQYF

j_gene: TRBJ2-2
v_gene: TRBV24-1
CDR3aa: CATSDSRRGAPDTGELFF

j_gene: TRBJ1-3
v_gene: TRBV7-2
CDR3aa: CASSLSPGTAGNTIYF

j_gene: TRBJ2-3
v_gene: TRBV7-9
CDR3aa: CASSLSRQLDTQYF

j_gene: TRBJ2-3
v_gene: TRBV7-2
CDR3aa: CASSLEGLAGGKTDTQYF

j_gene: TRBJ1-1
v_gene: TRBV15
CDR3aa: CATSRFGGRSRENTEAFF

j_gene: TRBJ2-1
v_gene: TRBV5-4
CDR3aa: CASSLIGSGKGNGQFF

j_gene: TRBJ1-2
v_gene: TRBV30
CDR3aa: CAWSYWGRGDGYTF

j_gene: TRBJ2-4
v_gene: TRBV7-9
CDR3aa: CASSRGLAGGIYF

j_gene: TRBJ1-2
v_gene: TRBV4-3
CDR3aa: CASSQEWTGEYGYTF

j_gene: TRBJ1-5
v_gene: TRBV5-8
CDR3aa: CASSFSGRRGSNQPQHF

j_gene: TRBJ1-4
v_gene: TRBV2
CDR3aa: CASRAFTEKLFF